This T cell receptor (beta chain) was obtained from a study of response to subunit inactivated influenza vaccine. Study-wide results and caveats: A suggestion made by the authors is that each seasonal influenza vaccination recruits few new T cells.

Remarks on this clonotype: No antigen is known for it.

TCRdb re-derived calls from the RT-PCR reads in MiXCR, one entry per CDR3 protein. In the table there are under 850,000 distinct CDR3 sequences, 15% to 20% of which are singletons. The J segment lost 8 bases and the V segment lost 3 bases, leaving 4 bases of the junction unmatched. The germline gives CDR1 SEHNR, CDR2 FQNEAQ (reference sequence). The CDR3 covers 15 residues. This clonotype was obtained from a man in his fifties or sixties who received an inactivated influenza vaccine. Specimen: PBMCs from blood, collected around 5 days after vaccination. This sequence joins TRBV7-9 and TRBJ2-1, with 13 bases that match TRBD2. DNA of the CDR3: TGTGCCAGCAGCTTGGGACTAGCGGGACCAGATGAGCAGTTCTTC. This sequence encodes CASSLGLAGPDEQFF.